A selection of T cell receptor beta chains follows, all from one sample in a study of CD8 T cells in Susac syndrome. A single record per CDR3 protein comes from TCRdb applying MiXCR to the immunoSEQ multiplex PCR reads. The table shows some 140,000 distinct CDR3 sequences, with roughly 94% occurring only once. Sequenced: CD8+ T cells from PBMCs. These TCRs come from a human donor with Susac syndrome. CDR3s include the opening cysteine and the closing phenylalanine or tryptophan. The D gene is left open where the match is weak. Some rows mark clone size as missing; the rest say once, few, many or name a class of expanded clone.

j_gene,d_gene,v_gene,abundance,CDR3aa,CDR3nt
TRBJ2-5,-,TRBV20-1,-,CSAPGLWRDTETQYF,TGCAGTGCCCCTGGACTGTGGCGGGATACGGAGACCCAGTACTTC
TRBJ2-5,TRBD2,TRBV3-1,once,CASSGLAGEDETQYF,TGTGCCAGCAGCGGACTAGCGGGAGAGGACGAGACCCAGTACTTC
TRBJ2-7,-,TRBV20-1,-,CSARGPLGDEQYF,TGCAGTGCTAGAGGGCCGCTCGGGGACGAGCAGTACTTC
TRBJ2-5,-,TRBV14,-,CASSPGQYQETQYF,TGTGCCAGCAGCCCCGGACAGTACCAAGAGACCCAGTACTTC
TRBJ2-1,TRBD1,TRBV5-1,-,CASGGTGRYDEQFF,TGCGCCAGCGGAGGGACAGGAAGATACGATGAGCAGTTCTTC
TRBJ2-1,-,TRBV27,-,CASTPYSPLVEQFF,TGTGCCAGCACACCTTATTCTCCGTTGGTTGAGCAGTTCTTC
TRBJ2-1,TRBD1,TRBV4-1,-,CASSQDPGGNEQFF,TGCGCCAGCAGCCAAGATCCAGGGGGCAATGAGCAGTTCTTC
TRBJ2-7,-,TRBV6-1,-,CASSDAVQYF,TGTGCCAGCAGTGACGCCGTACAGTACTTC
TRBJ2-1,TRBD2,TRBV7-2,-,CASSFLAEGMQFEQFF,TGTGCCAGCAGCTTTCTAGCGGAGGGGATGCAATTTGAGCAGTTCTTC
TRBJ1-1,-,TRBV4-1,-,CASSQDVSYNTEAFF,TGCGCCAGCAGCCAAGACGTCAGTTATAACACTGAAGCTTTCTTT
TRBJ1-5,-,TRBV23-1,-,CASSQSCRAYSNQPQHF,TGCGCCAGCAGTCAATCATGCAGGGCTTATAGCAATCAGCCCCAGCATTTT